This entry features one T cell receptor beta chain sequence. Source study methods: Researchers report that nucleated cell counts were estimated from reference gene primer amplification. The assay was immunoSEQ multiplex PCR, and TCRdb's table has in-frame clones only and misses some. Clonal size and the V and J genes are those of that table, whereas D and trimming came from the DNA. The sample holds under 150,000 clones; approximately 85% are singletons and the top ten take approximately 5.1%. The data stem from a study of blood T cell repertoires in COVID-19. Whole-study context: Acute and convalescent COVID-19 samples came from the United States, Italy and Spain.

Seattle patients were enrolled while actively infected and followed longitudinally. Per the germline V gene, CDR1 is SGHKS and CDR2 is YYEKEE (reference sequence). Losses at the gene ends were 3 bases for V and 4 bases for J; bases not matched to a gene: 15. CDR3 length equals 17 residues. Sequenced: peripheral blood. This chain connects TRBV5-5 to TRBJ1-2, with 7 positions matching TRBD1. The receptor was isolated from an older woman with COVID-19, enrolled during active disease. The CDR3 coding sequence is TGTGCCAGCAGCTCGGGGACGGGACAGTCCATCTCCTATGGCTACACCTTC. It is translated as CASSSGTGQSISYGYTF.